One and the same sample provided the 7 T cell receptor beta chains below, sequenced in a study of spatial heterogeneity in lung cancer. Using its own MiXCR run on the 5' RACE reads, TCRdb lists one record per CDR3 protein. The sample has 80,000 to 95,000 distinct CDR3 sequences, 7% to 9% seen once. The time point: sample taken at primary tumor resection. The study sequenced unsorted whole RNA from tumor, nontumor lung or frozen PBMC. Here the sequenced sample was PBMCs, taken at surgery. These receptors all come from a male donor with early-stage non-small cell lung cancer.

The genes are TRBV7-6 and TRBJ1-4; D is unresolved. Germline loops: CDR1 SGHVS, CDR2 FNYEAQ. Trimming took 5 bases from V and 2 from J, leaving 12 bases between them. This CDR3 has 15 residues. The CDR3 DNA is TGTGCCAGCAGCCGAGACATGTCGACTAATGAAAAACTGTTTTTT. Translated: CASSRDMSTNEKLFF.

This clonotype was observed a handful of times. J is TRBJ2-6 and V is TRBV24-1, with D perhaps matching TRBD2 (6 bases). Germline values: CDR1 KGHDR, CDR2 SFDVKD. Deletions cut 4 bases from V and 4 bases from J, with 22 bases between. This CDR3 is built from 19 residues. In nucleotides, the CDR3 is TGTGCCACCAGTGACCCACCGGGACTCCCGAACTCCGGGGCCAACGTCCTGACTTTC. It codes for CATSDPPGLPNSGANVLTF.

This clonotype was counted between two and nine times. The rearrangement joins TRBV7-3 to TRBJ2-1; possibly TRBD1 or TRBD2 for D (5 bases each). Trimming took off 5 bases at V and 2 bases at J, with 7 bases between the two ends. The CDR3 loop spans 13 amino acids. Germline CDR1 and CDR2: SGHTA and FQGTGA. The CDR3 loop reads CASSRGAYNEQFF. CDR3 bases: TGTGCCAGCAGCCGGGGCGCCTACAATGAGCAGTTCTTC.

This clonotype was seen many times. The chain employs TRBV2 and TRBJ1-1; the match to TRBD1 covers 7 bases. J lost 1 base, V lost 4 bases, and 3 bases had no gene match. Germline-derived CDR1 and CDR2 are SNHLY and FYNNEI. This CDR3 region has 14 residues. CDR3 DNA: TGTGCCAGCAGTGTTGGGACAGCGAACACTGAAGCTTTCTTT. It translates to CASSVGTANTEAFF.

This clonotype was seen more than once but under ten times. This chain joins TRBV3-1 and TRBJ2-7, with TRBD2 matching over 9 bases. The germline V gene encodes CDR1 LGHDT and CDR2 YNNKEL (reference sequence). V gave up 1 base and J gave up 6 bases; unmatched junction bases: 4. CDR3 length: 14 amino acids. CDR3 nucleotides: TGTGCCAGCAGCCAAGCAGCGGGAGGAGGCGAGCAGTACTTC. It encodes CASSQAAGGGEQYF.

This clonotype was seen more than once but under ten times. The chain joins TRBV7-9 to TRBJ2-3, with 9 bases matching TRBD1. The CDR3 extends over 15 amino acids. Germline V gene data show CDR1 as SEHNR and CDR2 as FQNEAQ (reference sequence). With V trimmed by 2 bases and J by 2 bases, 2 bases remained unmatched. The CDR3 reads CASSLHRGHTDTQYF. The CDR3 DNA reads as TGTGCCAGCAGCTTACACAGGGGGCACACAGATACGCAGTATTTT.

This rearrangement joins TRBV7-9 to TRBJ2-3, with a tentative D call TRBD2 (5 bases). V was shortened by 4 bases and J by 0 bases, with 8 bases between the two germline ends. The length of the CDR3 is 14 residues. Germline assignment: CDR1 SEHNR and CDR2 FQNEAQ (reference sequence). The DNA of the CDR3 is TGTGCCAGCAGCTGGACGGGGAGCACAGATACGCAGTATTTT. It specifies CASSWTGSTDTQYF.